A single sample gave rise to the 16 T cell receptor beta chains below, sequenced in a study of immune characterization of retroperitoneal liposarcoma (dated by TCRdb to about 2019). The library came from PCR. The sequencer listed for this sample is NextSeq 500. TCRdb handled the public reads itself, with Q25 trimming in fastp and clone calling in MiXCR, and kept productive beta chains. Here each entry gathers all rows of one CDR3 protein and keeps the most common genes and DNA. The sample table lists thousands of distinct CDR3 sequences, under 35% of them with a count of one. Clones ranked in the top ten supply roughly 10% of the sample. Sequencing was carried out using blood. These receptors were obtained from a female donor with retroperitoneal liposarcoma.

The chain couples TRBV11-1 to TRBJ2-4; 14 bases map to TRBD2. Losses at the gene ends were 2 bases for V and 0 bases for J; bases not matched to a gene: 6. Germline V gene data show CDR1 as SGHAT and CDR2 as FQDESV (reference sequence). The CDR3 is 19 residues long. CDR3 protein: CASSLRGLAGEIAKNIQYF. CDR3 nucleotides: TGTGCCAGCAGCTTAAGGGGACTAGCGGGAGAGATAGCCAAAAACATTCAGTACTTC. The variable domain in full, completed from reference TRBV11-1 and TRBJ2-4, reads EAEVAQSPRYKITEKSQAVAFWCDPISGHATLYWYRQILGQGPELLVQFQDESVVDDSQLPKDRFSAERLKGVDSTLKIQPAELGDSAMYLCASSLRGLAGEIAKNIQYFGAGTRLSVL.

The chain couples TRBV7-8 to TRBJ2-1, with 9 bases lining up with TRBD2. The DNA end is more similar to TRBJ2-5, so the J call may be wrong. The germline CDR1 and CDR2 sequences are SGHVS and FQNEAQ. This CDR3 has 17 residues. For the CDR3, the DNA is TGTGCCAGCAGCTTAGATTTGGGCGGGGGGGCCAGAGAGACCCAGTACTTC. This encodes CASSLDLGGGARETQYF.

This rearrangement joins TRBV27 to TRBJ2-1; 11 bases match TRBD2. TRBJ2-7 matches the DNA end more closely, so the J call is doubtful. The CDR3 spans 19 residues. Germline lookup yields CDR1 MNHEY and CDR2 SMNVEV (reference sequence). The chain's CDR3 is CASSPLLLAGEWESYEQYF. The CDR3 DNA reads as TGTGCCAGCAGTCCCTTGTTACTAGCGGGAGAGTGGGAGTCCTACGAGCAGTACTTC.

The J gene is TRBJ2-2, the V gene TRBV5-1; TRBD1 aligns across 10 bases. V shed 4 bases, J shed 7 bases, and the junction held 4 bases outside the gene matches. The germline V gene has CDR1 SGHRS and CDR2 YFSETQ. This CDR3 spans 14 amino acids. CDR3 DNA sequence: TGCGCCAGCAGCGGGACAGGGGTTTTCGGGGAGCTGTTTTTT. It is translated as CASSGTGVFGELFF.

Written as DNA, the CDR3 is TGTGCCAGCAGTGAGGACAGGGGTGAGAATGAGCAGTTCTTC. It yields the protein CASSEDRGENEQFF. This chain joins TRBV27 and TRBJ2-1; TRBD1 aligns across 9 bases. After removal of 5 bases from V and 7 bases from J, the junction contained 6 bases not matched to a gene. Germline V gives CDR1 MNHEY, CDR2 SMNVEV (reference sequence). This CDR3 is built from 14 residues.

This clonotype turned up a few times. The V gene is TRBV12-3 or TRBV12-4, the J gene TRBJ2-1; 8 bases match TRBD1. Unmatched junction bases numbered 12, after V lost 6 bases and J lost 2 bases. The CDR3 extends over 17 amino acids. In nucleotides, the CDR3 is TGTGCCAGCAGACTGAGAAGGAGGACAGGGACCTACAATGAGCAGTTCTTC. Protein sequence: CASRLRRRTGTYNEQFF.

The genes are TRBV3-1 and TRBJ1-1; D not certain. Between the trimmed V and J ends, which lost 4 bases and 0 bases, there was a span of 6 bases. The CDR3 sequence is 13 residues long. CDR1 is LGHDT and CDR2 is YNNKEL in the germline V gene (reference sequence). CDR3 residues: CASSPIVNTEAFF. The CDR3 DNA reads as TGTGCCAGCAGCCCTATAGTGAACACTGAAGCTTTCTTT.

The chain carries TRBV5-1 and TRBJ2-1; weak D call: TRBD2 (6 bases). Trimming took off 2 bases at V and 0 bases at J, with 15 bases between the two ends. Per the germline V gene, CDR1 is SGHRS and CDR2 is YFSETQ. The length of the CDR3 is 17 residues. Here the CDR3 reads CASSFWGDPSSYNEQFF. In DNA form, the CDR3 reads TGCGCCAGCAGCTTTTGGGGGGATCCTAGCTCCTACAATGAGCAGTTCTTC.

In its sample, this clonotype was seen once. One end of the junction varies from germline; a read error may be responsible. This chain connects TRBV12-3 or TRBV12-4 to TRBJ1-2; D remains unclear. This CDR3 region has 14 residues. The CDR3 sequence is CASSTRAPPYGDTF. CDR3 DNA sequence: TGTGCCAGCAGTACCCGGGCTCCTCCCTATGGCGACACCTTC.

This clonotype is termed medium-sized. This chain joins TRBV11-3 and TRBJ2-1, with TRBD2 identical over 8 bases. Germline values: CDR1 SGHNT, CDR2 YENEEA. There are 17 residues in the CDR3. J lost 0 bases, V lost 0 bases, and 4 bases had no gene match. The CDR3: CASSLDLAGGSYNEQFF. The CDR3 coding sequence is TGTGCCAGCAGCTTAGATCTGGCGGGAGGCTCCTACAATGAGCAGTTCTTC.

This clonotype was seen more than once but under ten times. The V call is TRBV7-2, the J call TRBJ2-1, with 8 bases matching TRBD2. V lost 4 bases and J lost 3; bases outside the gene matches: 2. The CDR3 length is 14 residues. Germline assignment: CDR1 SGHTA and CDR2 FQGNSA. Here the CDR3 reads CASSSRGVYNEQFF. The CDR3 DNA reads as TGTGCCAGCAGCTCGCGGGGGGTCTACAATGAGCAGTTCTTC.

Relative to its sample, this clonotype is medium-sized. The chain links TRBV12-3 or TRBV12-4 to TRBJ2-5; D not resolved. TRBJ2-7 matches the DNA end more closely, so the J call is doubtful. The CDR3 consists of 12 residues. The CDR3, as DNA: TGTGCCAGCAGCCCGTCGGTATACGAGCAGTACTTC. Protein sequence: CASSPSVYEQYF.

This clonotype is medium-sized (0.01 to 0.1%) by share. The genes are TRBV7-2 and TRBJ2-4; the D gene could be TRBD1 or TRBD2 (5 bases each). V lost 2 bases and J lost 9, with 11 bases in between. CDR1 and CDR2 from the germline V gene are SGHTA and FQGNSA. The CDR3 spans 13 residues. The CDR3 region has the DNA TGTGCCAGCAGCTTATATGGGGACGTCATTCAGTACTTC. Protein: CASSLYGDVIQYF.

This clonotype appeared a few times. The chain combines TRBV6-1 with TRBJ2-1, with a tentative D call TRBD2 (5 bases). Germline loops: CDR1 MNHNS, CDR2 SASEGT. Between the trimmed V and J ends, which lost 2 bases and 10 bases, there was a span of 21 bases. The CDR3 contains 16 residues. CDR3 in DNA: TGTGCCAGCAGTGAATATGCGCTAGCCAGCTCCTACGAGCAGTTCTTC. It encodes CASSEYALASSYEQFF.

This clonotype was detected a few times. The chain is built from TRBV7-2 and TRBJ2-1; 9 bases agree with TRBD2. The J call may be mistaken, given a closer DNA end match to TRBJ2-7. The CDR3 sequence is 14 residues long. Per the germline V gene, CDR1 is SGHTA and CDR2 is FQGNSA. The CDR3 DNA reads TGTGCCAGCAGCTTTAGCGGGGGATCCTACGAGCAGTACTTC. Amino acids: CASSFSGGSYEQYF.

By sample share, this clonotype is medium-sized. The rearrangement joins TRBV12-3 or TRBV12-4 to TRBJ2-3; D could derive from TRBD1 or TRBD2 (5 bases each). CDR3 size: 13 residues. V was pared by 5 bases and J by 12 bases, with 18 bases between. The CDR3 spells CASSNSGTLHQYF. CDR3 DNA sequence: TGTGCCAGCAGTAATTCAGGGACCCTACATCAGTATTTT.